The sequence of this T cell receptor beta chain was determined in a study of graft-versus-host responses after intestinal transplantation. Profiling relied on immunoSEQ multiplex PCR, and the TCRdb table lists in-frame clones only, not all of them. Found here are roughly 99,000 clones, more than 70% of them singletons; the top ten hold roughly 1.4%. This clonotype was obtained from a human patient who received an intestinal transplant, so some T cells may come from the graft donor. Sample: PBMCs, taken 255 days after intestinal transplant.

The CDR3 protein is CATSRDKGRGADNEQFF. The CDR3 DNA reads TGTGCCACCAGCAGAGATAAAGGGCGGGGGGCCGACAATGAGCAGTTCTTC. The rearrangement joins TRBV15 to TRBJ2-1, with TRBD2 identical over 8 bases. J lost 5 bases, V lost 0 bases, and 9 bases had no gene match. Germline V gene data show CDR1 as LNHNV and CDR2 as YYDKDF (reference sequence). The CDR3 runs 17 residues.